The rows below give T cell receptor beta chains drawn from one sample of a study of CD8 T cells in Susac syndrome. TCRdb reanalysed the immunoSEQ multiplex PCR reads using MiXCR and keeps one entry per CDR3 protein. The top ten hold more than 0.09% of the sample, which has approximately 200,000 distinct CDR3 sequences, more than 90% seen once. Sequenced input: CD4+ T cells from PBMCs. All receptors derive from a human donor with multiple sclerosis. CDR3s include the opening cysteine and the closing phenylalanine or tryptophan. A D gene is named only where the DNA matches it firmly. Not every row has a clone size; where given, it reads once, few, many or a size class.

clone_size	j_call	v_call	d_call	cdr3_nt	cdr3_aa
NA	TRBJ1-1	TRBV12-3/TRBV12-4	NA	TGTGCCAGCAGCGAGCAGCGTTTCACTGAAGCTTTCTTT	CASSEQRFTEAFF
NA	TRBJ2-5	TRBV12-3/TRBV12-4	NA	TGTGCCAGCAGTCGGGATGCATTGGAGACCCAGTACTTC	CASSRDALETQYF
NA	TRBJ2-7	TRBV5-1	TRBD1	TGCGCCAGCCTGGTCGACAGGGGGCCCTACGAGCAGTACTTC	CASLVDRGPYEQYF
NA	TRBJ2-7	TRBV3-1	TRBD1	TGTGCCAGCAGCCAAGCGGGGACAGGGGTACTACGAGGACAGTACTTC	CASSQAGTGVLRGQYF
NA	TRBJ1-5	TRBV6-5	NA	TGTGCCAGCAGCCTCAGGGGTCCAAATCAGCCCCAGCATTTT	CASSLRGPNQPQHF
NA	TRBJ1-1	TRBV27	NA	TGTGCCAGCAGTTCGGTAGGCAGGGTATCCACTGAAGCTTTCTTT	CASSSVGRVSTEAFF
NA	TRBJ1-6	TRBV4-1	NA	TGCGCCAGCAGCCAGACAGATAAGACGCATTCACCCCTCCACTTT	CASSQTDKTHSPLHF
NA	TRBJ1-6	TRBV20-1	TRBD1	TGCAGTGCTAGAGGGCCTGAGACAGGGTATTCACCCCTCCACTTT	CSARGPETGYSPLHF
NA	TRBJ2-3	TRBV5-6	TRBD2	TGTGCCAGCAGCTTCCTAGCGGGTTGGGGCACAGATACGCAGTATTTT	CASSFLAGWGTDTQYF
NA	TRBJ1-4	TRBV12-3/TRBV12-4	NA	TGTGCCAGCAGTGAACAGGGAACGGCAACTAATGAAAAACTGTTTTTT	CASSEQGTATNEKLFF
NA	TRBJ2-7	TRBV7-2	TRBD2	TGTGCCAGCAGCTTAGAAAGCGGGGGCTCCTACGAGCAGTACTTC	CASSLESGGSYEQYF
few	TRBJ2-7	TRBV20-1	NA	TGCAGTGCTAGGTTGGTCTACGAGCAGTACTTC	CSARLVYEQYF
NA	TRBJ1-5	TRBV24-1	TRBD1	TGTGCCACCAGTGATTCAACAGGGGCTGGGCCCCAGCATTTT	CATSDSTGAGPQHF
NA	TRBJ2-1	TRBV7-8	NA	TGTGCCAGCAGCTTAAGGAGGGACAGCTACAATGAGCAGTTCTTC	CASSLRRDSYNEQFF
NA	TRBJ2-2	TRBV29-1	NA	TGCAGCGTTACGAGGTTGGGGAACACCGGGGAGCTGTTTTTT	CSVTRLGNTGELFF
NA	TRBJ2-3	TRBV9	TRBD2	TGTGCCAGCAGCGTAGGAGTGGGGCGGGGGGACACAGATACGCAGTATTTT	CASSVGVGRGDTDTQYF
NA	TRBJ1-6	TRBV14	NA	TGTGCCAGCAGCCAAGAGTTCAGGGTCGGTTCACCCCTCCACTTT	CASSQEFRVGSPLHF
NA	TRBJ2-7	TRBV4-2	NA	TGTGCCAGCAGCCAAGTGGGACCTAGCTCCTACGAGCAGTACTTC	CASSQVGPSSYEQYF
NA	TRBJ1-5	TRBV20-1	NA	TGCAGTGCTAGAAAAGGGAGGAATCAGCCCCAGCATTTT	CSARKGRNQPQHF
NA	TRBJ2-3	TRBV7-3	NA	TGTGCCAGCAGCTTAACGGGGAGCGGCTCTAGTAGTCGCACAGATACGCAGTATTTT	CASSLTGSGSSSRTDTQYF
once	TRBJ2-2	TRBV29-1	NA	TGCAGCGCGACCCCGGGACCCGGGGAGCTGTTTTTT	CSATPGPGELFF
NA	TRBJ2-2	TRBV5-6	NA	TGTGCCAGCAGCTTGAACCCGAACACCGGGGAGCTGTTTTTT	CASSLNPNTGELFF
NA	TRBJ1-4	TRBV9	NA	TGTGCCAGCAGCCCCGGGAAGAATGAAAAACTGTTTTTT	CASSPGKNEKLFF
NA	TRBJ2-2	TRBV20-1	TRBD2	TGCAGTGCCAGACTAGCGGGGGCGCCGGACACCGGGGAGCTGTTTTTT	CSARLAGAPDTGELFF
NA	TRBJ1-6	TRBV30	NA	TGTGCCTGGAGGTCCTGGGCAGGCGACCTCAATTCACCCCTCCACTTT	CAWRSWAGDLNSPLHF
NA	TRBJ1-6	TRBV7-2	NA	TGTGCCAGCAGTTTACTTGGGTTGAATTCACCCCTCCACTTT	CASSLLGLNSPLHF
NA	TRBJ2-3	TRBV6-2/TRBV6-3	NA	TGTGCCAGCACCCCAAGGGCGGCTGTCAGCACAGATACGCAGTATTTT	CASTPRAAVSTDTQYF
NA	TRBJ1-2	TRBV30	NA	TGTGCCTGGAGTTGGGCTACCTATGGCTACACCTTC	CAWSWATYGYTF
NA	TRBJ2-7	TRBV20-1	TRBD2	TGCAGTGCTGTCACCGGGACTAGCGGGTCCTACGAGCAGTACTTC	CSAVTGTSGSYEQYF
NA	TRBJ2-5	TRBV3-1	TRBD2	TGTGCCAGCAGCCCCCCGGAGCGGGGGGGCGGGGAGACCCAGTACTTC	CASSPPERGGGETQYF
NA	TRBJ1-1	TRBV30	TRBD1	TGTGCCTGGAGTGGAGGGACAGTAGGAATGAACACTGAAGCTTTCTTT	CAWSGGTVGMNTEAFF
NA	TRBJ2-3	TRBV7-8	TRBD2	TGTGCCAGCAGCCCTACTAGCGGGGACAATACGCAGTATTTT	CASSPTSGDNTQYF
NA	TRBJ2-2	TRBV20-1	NA	TGCAGTGCTCATACGCCTAATCCCGGGGAGCTGTTTTTT	CSAHTPNPGELFF
NA	TRBJ1-5	TRBV30	NA	TGTGCCTGGAGTGTAACCGGCTTAAATCAGCCCCAGCATTTT	CAWSVTGLNQPQHF
NA	TRBJ1-1	TRBV18	NA	TGTGCCAGCTCACCACCAGTGTCTGAAGCTTTCTTT	CASSPPVSEAFF
NA	TRBJ1-1	TRBV5-1	NA	TGCGCCAGCAGCTTGGACGGAGACTACACTGAAGCTTTCTTT	CASSLDGDYTEAFF
NA	TRBJ2-3	TRBV7-3	NA	TGTGCCAGCAGCTTGGGGGTTAGCACAGATACGCAGTATTTT	CASSLGVSTDTQYF
NA	TRBJ1-2	TRBV30	NA	TGTGCCTGGAGTGTCCCTCCCCCGCGCCATGGCTACACCTTC	CAWSVPPPRHGYTF
NA	TRBJ2-4	TRBV9	NA	TGTGCCAGCAGCGTAGACCCGGGCCGGGGCATTCAGTACTTC	CASSVDPGRGIQYF
NA	TRBJ1-3	TRBV20-1	NA	TGCAGTGCCCTAGACAGGCGCTCTGGAAACACCATATATTTT	CSALDRRSGNTIYF
NA	TRBJ2-3	TRBV15	NA	TGTGCCACCAGCGAGGGCTTTAGGGCGGCAGGAGATACGCAGTATTTT	CATSEGFRAAGDTQYF
NA	TRBJ2-3	TRBV6-6	NA	TGTGCCAGCAGTTGGGGACGGTCTAGCACAGATACGCAGTATTTT	CASSWGRSSTDTQYF